The source of this TCR beta chain is a study of identical twins (dated by TCRdb to the mid-2010s). Some background on the complete study: To test whether fetal clonotypes persist, this study deep-sequenced TCR alpha and beta repertoires from monozygotic twins, from unrelated adults of various ages, and from cord blood. To rule out contamination, replicate twin experiments were performed at different times with different library preparation protocols. General conclusions and limits of the study: Compared with coincidental sharing between unrelated individuals, out-of-frame TCR alpha sequences shared between twins had an excess of sequences with low generation probability. In beta out-of-frame sequences, excess twin sharing was weaker, because having fewer shared sequences lowered the signal-to-noise ratio. Fewer insertions were carried by abundant cord blood beta clonotypes, a similar but weaker trend appeared in young adult naive repertoires, and no such trend appeared in memory repertoires. Because the same donors could not be followed over many years, the conclusions relied on cross-sectional statistical analysis. In monozygotic twins, out-of-frame TCR alpha sharing was systematically underestimated by recombination models, although the models agreed with sharing between unrelated individuals. Invariant T cells such as MAIT and iNKT could partly confound zero-insertion analyses, though diverse VJ usage argued against this for most clonotypes.

Per the germline V gene (reference sequence), DFQATT is the CDR1 and SNEGSKA is the CDR2. V is shortened by 0 bases, J by 5 bases, and the region joining them spans 2 bases. Spanning cysteine to phenylalanine, the CDR3 consists of 11 amino acids. The kept DNA is CDR3 alone, 33 bases in frame from the first base. Only healthy Caucasian donors were included. The twin cohort consisted of three pairs of female monozygotic twins, all aged about 18 to 29 years. Positive isolation kits from Invitrogen were used to isolate the CD4+ and CD8+ T cell populations. Library method: 5' RACE. The sequencer listed for this sample is Illumina HiSeq 2000. A universal primer binding site was introduced by template switching, and a unique molecular identifier was present in the final cDNA, enabling accurate counting of TCR cDNA molecules. Specific primers in the conserved constant-segment region were used to synthesize first-strand cDNA for TCR alpha and beta chains. To control for contamination, each cDNA library was double barcoded with a SMART-Mk sample barcode plus Illumina barcodes. TruSeq adapter sequences, together with Illumina sample barcodes, were added in two successive PCR steps. The Illumina HiSeq platform was used with custom primers to sequence TCR alpha and beta cDNA libraries. On the study's bioinformatics: MiGEC processed the raw reads to extract unique molecular identifiers, while MiXCR was used to determine the CDR3 positions. For each individual, recombination models were inferred using an EM algorithm with the repgenHMM and IGoR tools. The tcR package in R was used for shared clonotype analysis, with sharing normalized by the product of cloneset sizes. Out-of-frame nonproductive sequences were analyzed to study raw recombination free of thymic and clonal selection effects. TCRdb reran the public reads through fastp at Q25 and MiXCR, keeping productive beta chains. Every CDR3 protein is listed once, alongside the most common genes and DNA of its rows. What appears here as the V and J calls and clone size reflects TCRdb's work, not the paper's. This sample is represented by roughly 200,000 distinct CDR3 sequences; approximately 15% of them were singletons. 40% of the sample is held by the ten biggest clonotypes.

In regard to this clonotype: Its antigen remains undetermined. Base qualities are not provided; no much larger clone lies one nucleotide away.

These data are also associated with another study on T cells expressing NK-cell markers. As the second paper documents: In sorted CD3+CD56+NKG2C+, CD3+CD56+NKG2C- and CD3+CD56-NKG2C+ T-cell subsets from about eight donors, TCR beta-chain repertoires were profiled. Among the eight sequenced donors, seven were HCMV-seropositive and one was HCMV-seronegative. In several experiments an anti-gammadeltaTCR antibody was added to restrict sorting to alphabetaTCR-expressing T cells. In roughly six donors, the dominant CD3+CD56+NKG2C+ clonotypes ranked among the top 10 CD8+ clonotypes, making up about 1.0-7.5% of CD8+ T cells. Those dominant clonotypes were again the most abundant among CD3+CD56-NKG2C+ cells in a few donors, at about 25-60.1%. It remained unclear whether the expanded NKG2C-expressing T cell clones were specific for HCMV antigens. The study sequenced eight donors, all healthy volunteers chosen at random: three men and five women. A commercial ELISA kit detecting HCMV-specific IgG in serum was used to determine HCMV serostatus. MIGEC handled demultiplexing of the reads and grouping by UMI, while MiTCR was used to assemble and quantify clonotypes. To remove erroneous sequences, TCR cDNA sequences were retained only when supported by two or more reads. The tcR package was used for downstream repertoire analysis, with clonotypes matched between fractions based on CDR3 nucleotide sequence plus V segment. VDJmatch was used to annotate antigen specificity against VDJdb, with one amino acid substitution in CDR3 permitted.

Sequencing was done on a sample of CD8+ T cells sorted from blood. The chain couples TRBV20-1 to TRBJ2-1, with the D gene call left open. The origin of this receptor is a woman aged 18-29 years in good health. The DNA reads as follows: TGCAGTGCTAGAGAAAACAATGAGCAGTTCTTC. It encodes CSARENNEQFF.